The sequence of this TCR beta chain was determined in a study of T cells in localized non-small cell lung cancer. Sequencing was performed with immunoSEQ multiplex PCR; in TCRdb, only in-frame clones are kept and a portion is missing. The table includes under 35,000 clones, about 92% detected once. There are 18 residues in the CDR3. In germline, CDR1 is LNHNV, CDR2 YYDKDF (reference sequence). The V gene end was trimmed by 0 bases and the J gene end by 4 bases; junction bases not matched to a gene: 14. The material was peripheral blood mononuclear cells, obtained before any cancer treatment. This TCR derives from a woman aged 40 to 75 with stage III lung adenocarcinoma. This chain links TRBV15 with TRBJ2-7, with 8 bases fitting TRBD1. The chain's CDR3 is CATSREPPRDRIIYEQYF. The CDR3 coding sequence is TGTGCCACCAGCAGAGAACCCCCCCGGGACAGGATCATTTACGAGCAGTACTTC.